The 28 T cell receptor beta chains presented below share a single source sample, sequenced in a study of regulatory T cells in long-lasting Graves disease. Construction of the TCR beta libraries employed iRepertoire HTBI primers in conjunction with Arm-PCR of CDR3 regions. TCRdb itself ran the multiplex PCR reads through MiXCR, one entry per CDR3 protein. The data contain almost 350,000 distinct CDR3 sequences, about 19% of them seen just once; the ten biggest clones take up 25% to 35%. Stated time point: persistent/refractory GD, antithyroid drugs over 5 years with positive TRAb. Preparation of the TCR library used RNA extracted from PBMCs. This specimen consisted of peripheral blood mononuclear cells (PBMCs), obtained when the disease was refractory, from a patient treated with antithyroid drugs. The receptors were gathered from a female donor with Graves disease.

Comments on this clonotype: A much larger clone lies one base from this, so it may be a read error. The V and J genes are TRBV6-2 or TRBV6-3 and TRBJ1-1; unclear D gene. This CDR3 contains 14 residues. The germline V and J ends were trimmed by 2 bases and 8 bases, with 15 bases remaining between them. Germline CDR1 reads MNHEY; CDR2 reads SVGEGT. The CDR3 spells CASSYGLGWAEAFF. The CDR3 nucleotides read TGTGCCAGCAGTTACGGACTCGGCTGGGCCGAAGCTTTCTTT.

This clonotype was seen ten or more times. V gene TRBV6-1 combines with J gene TRBJ2-5; a weak D match, TRBD1 (5 bases). Germline V gives CDR1 MNHNS, CDR2 SASEGT. Trimming shortened V by 6 bases and J by 5 bases, and 16 bases separated the two germline ends. This CDR3 region has 14 residues. The CDR3 here is CASRPLTGRETQYF. The CDR3 DNA reads as TGTGCCAGCAGGCCACTTACAGGACGGGAGACCCAGTACTTC.

The sample holds one count of this clonotype. A read error may be the cause here, since a much bigger clone is one base away. V is TRBV2 and J is TRBJ1-5; D unresolved. Germline CDR1 and CDR2: SNHLY and FYNNEI. The V and J ends lost 4 bases and 2 bases respectively, with 12 bases between them. The CDR3 totals 15 residues. In nucleotides, the CDR3 is TGTGCCAGCAGTGGGACGAGATATGGCAATCAGCCCCAGCATTTT. This sequence encodes CASSGTRYGNQPQHF.

This clonotype was counted at least ten times. V is TRBV6-1 and J is TRBJ1-2, with D perhaps matching TRBD1 (5 bases). The germline gives CDR1 MNHNS, CDR2 SASEGT. Trimming took 1 base from V and 4 from J, leaving 10 bases between them. The CDR3 is 14 residues long. The CDR3 reads CASSEERGSYGYTF. The CDR3 DNA reads as TGTGCCAGCAGTGAAGAGCGGGGGAGCTATGGCTACACCTTC.

In regard to this clonotype: Germline is not matched at one junction end, which may reflect a read error. The chain carries TRBV4-3 and TRBJ1-1; D possibly corresponds to TRBD1 (5 bases). Germline-derived CDR1 and CDR2 are LGHNA and YSLEER. This CDR3 region has 13 residues. The CDR3 region is CASSHFSGREPFF. CDR3 bases: TGCGCCAGCAGCCATTTCTCAGGGCGTGAACCTTTCTTT.

This clonotype was observed a few times. This chain joins TRBV7-9 and TRBJ1-1; TRBD1 might be the D (6 bases). The V and J ends lost 2 bases and 8 bases respectively, with 9 bases between them. Germline-derived CDR1 and CDR2 are SEHNR and FQNEAQ (reference sequence). The CDR3 contains 12 residues. This CDR3 reads CASSLMDSEAFF. The CDR3, as DNA: TGTGCCAGCAGCTTAATGGACAGCGAAGCTTTCTTT.

The J gene is TRBJ2-2, the V gene TRBV7-9, with 9 bases matching TRBD1. The V gene's germline CDR1 is SEHNR and CDR2 FQNEAQ (reference sequence). V was pared by 5 bases and J by 4 bases, with 5 bases of the junction left unmatched. This CDR3 is built from 15 residues. The CDR3 is CASSRLTGGTGELFF. Here the CDR3 DNA reads TGTGCCAGCAGCCGACTGACAGGGGGCACCGGGGAGCTGTTTTTT.

CDR3 sequence (DNA): TGTGCCAGCAGCCGGGAGGGAGGTTTCGGGGAGACCCAGTACTTC. Translation: CASSREGGFGETQYF. This chain uses TRBV3-1 with TRBJ2-5; TRBD2 agrees at 7 bases. After removal of 4 bases from V and 5 bases from J, the junction contained 10 bases not matched to a gene. The CDR3 spans 15 residues. Germline CDR1 LGHDT, CDR2 YNNKEL (reference sequence).

This clonotype was seen repeatedly, ten times or more. V gene TRBV7-3 combines with J gene TRBJ1-1; the D is unclear. Germline V CDR1 and CDR2: SGHTA, FQGTGA. V dropped 1 base and J dropped 8 bases, with 14 bases sitting between them. There are 14 residues in the CDR3. CDR3: CASSLSPTKPEAFF. In nucleotides, the CDR3 is TGTGCCAGCAGCTTAAGCCCGACCAAACCGGAAGCTTTCTTT.

This clonotype was counted many times. The chain carries TRBV28 and TRBJ2-5, with D perhaps TRBD2 (6 bases). V shed 0 bases and J shed 4 bases, with 12 bases lying between them. The length of the CDR3 is 15 residues. Germline V gene lookup returns CDR1 MDHEN and CDR2 SYDVKM. CDR3 amino acids: CASSLWRDRSETQYF. CDR3 nucleotides: TGTGCCAGCAGTTTATGGCGGGATCGGTCAGAGACCCAGTACTTC.

With regard to this clonotype: Its ends do not fully match the called genes, so a read error is possible. The chain recombines TRBV27 with TRBJ1-1; 9 positions match TRBD1. CDR3 length: 14 amino acids. Germline V CDR1 and CDR2: MNHEY, SMNVEV (reference sequence). CDR3 region: CANSWTGANTEAFF. The CDR3 nucleotides are TGTGCCAACAGTTGGACAGGGGCAAACACTGAAGCTTTCTTT.

The sample holds a few counts of this clonotype. V usage is TRBV29-1 and J usage is TRBJ2-7; 9 nucleotides line up with TRBD1. Unmatched junction bases numbered 7, after V lost 2 bases and J lost 5 bases. CDR1 is SQVTM and CDR2 is ANQGSEA in the germline V gene. The CDR3 has 14 amino acids. The CDR3 reads CSVEIQGAGNEQYF. The CDR3 DNA reads TGCAGCGTTGAAATACAGGGGGCCGGAAACGAGCAGTACTTC.

J is TRBJ1-2 and V is TRBV27; no clear D gene. The CDR3 is 11 residues long. Looked up from germline, CDR1 is MNHEY and CDR2 is SMNVEV (reference sequence). V was shortened by 5 bases and J by 8 bases, with 9 bases between the two germline ends. The CDR3 DNA is TGTGCCAGCAGTCCGGGAGTGGGCTACACCTTC. Its protein is CASSPGVGYTF.

This clonotype turned up a few times. The J gene is TRBJ1-5, the V gene TRBV7-9; possibly TRBD1 for D (6 bases). Trimming shortened V by 5 bases and J by 4 bases, and 12 bases separated the two germline ends. This CDR3 region has 14 residues. The germline V gene encodes CDR1 SEHNR and CDR2 FQNEAQ (reference sequence). The CDR3: CASSPDRINQPQHF. For the CDR3, the DNA is TGTGCCAGCAGCCCAGACAGGATTAATCAGCCCCAGCATTTT. The whole variable domain, remainder taken from reference TRBV7-9 and TRBJ1-5, is DTGVSQNPRHKITKRGQNVTFRCDPISEHNRLYWYRQTLGQGPEFLTYFQNEAQLEKSRLLSDRFSAERPKGSFSTLEIQRTEQGDSAMYLCASSPDRINQPQHFGDGTRLSIL.

In this sample, this clonotype turned up a few times. CDR3 residues: CSVAGLAASRDEQYF. CDR3 DNA sequence: TGCAGCGTCGCGGGACTAGCGGCATCCCGGGACGAGCAGTACTTC. This rearrangement joins TRBV29-1 to TRBJ2-7, with 11 bases fitting TRBD2. The CDR3 has 15 amino acids. CDR1 is SQVTM, CDR2 ANQGSEA, per germline. V was pared by 6 bases and J by 5 bases, with 12 bases of the junction left unmatched.

This clonotype was recorded many times. The chain combines TRBV7-8 with TRBJ2-7; D unresolved. Germline CDR1 reads SGHVS; CDR2 reads FQNEAQ. Trimming took 1 base from V and 6 from J, leaving 10 bases between them. CDR3 size: 13 residues. The CDR3 nucleotides are TGTGCCAGCAGCTTAGAGCTAGGGCTCGAGCAGTACTTC. Protein product: CASSLELGLEQYF.

The chain combines TRBV20-1 with TRBJ2-7, with a possible D match to TRBD2 (5 bases). The V end lost 6 bases, the J end lost 5 bases, and 14 bases lay between the germline ends. Germline V gene data show CDR1 as DFQATT and CDR2 as SNEGSKA (reference sequence). The CDR3 consists of 12 residues. The CDR3 loop is CSAPRGSHEQYF. CDR3 coding DNA: TGCAGTGCCCCGCGCGGGTCCCACGAGCAGTACTTC.

This clonotype was recorded at least ten times. The J gene is TRBJ2-2, the V gene TRBV28; TRBD2 matches at 8 bases. Germline loops: CDR1 MDHEN, CDR2 SYDVKM. J lost 0 bases, V lost 5 bases, and 8 bases had no gene match. CDR3 size: 17 residues. CDR3 loop: CASSLFIAGTNTGELFF. In nucleotides, the CDR3 is TGTGCCAGCAGTCTTTTTATAGCGGGGACGAACACCGGGGAGCTGTTTTTT.

This clonotype was recorded many times. V usage is TRBV10-3 and J usage is TRBJ1-2, with a possible D match to TRBD1 (6 bases). The CDR3 extends over 14 amino acids. V was trimmed by 0 bases and J by 3 bases, leaving 8 bases between them. Germline CDR1 is ENHRY and CDR2 is SYGVKD. CDR3 region: CAISESTGYYGYTF. Written as DNA, the CDR3 is TGTGCCATCAGTGAGTCGACAGGCTACTATGGCTACACCTTC.

This clonotype was seen ten or more times. CDR3 amino acids: CASSYSRLGGKTQYF. The CDR3 DNA reads as TGTGCCAGCAGTTACTCTCGGCTAGGGGGGAAGACCCAGTACTTC. This chain joins TRBV6-6 and TRBJ2-5, with D possibly being TRBD1 or TRBD2 (6 bases each). V gave up 0 bases and J gave up 6 bases, with 14 bases separating them. The CDR3 is 15 residues long. Germline CDR1 and CDR2: MNHNY and SVGAGI (reference sequence).

At least ten counts were recorded for this clonotype. The chain links TRBV24-1 to TRBJ2-5, with 10 bases matching TRBD1. This CDR3 comprises 14 residues. V was pared by 5 bases and J by 4 bases, with 3 bases of the junction left unmatched. The germline V gene has CDR1 KGHDR and CDR2 SFDVKD. CDR3 in DNA: TGTGCCACCAGTGGGGACAGGGGTCGAGAGACCCAGTACTTC. This encodes CATSGDRGRETQYF.

This clonotype appeared many times. The rearrangement uses TRBV2 and TRBJ2-2, with TRBD1 matching 8 bases. Germline CDR1 and CDR2: SNHLY and FYNNEI. This CDR3 spans 15 amino acids. J gave up 1 base and V 5 bases, and 3 bases lay outside the gene matches. The CDR3 DNA sequence: TGTGCCAGCAGTTACGACAGGGGGAACACCGGGGAGCTGTTTTTT. Its protein is CASSYDRGNTGELFF.

The genes are TRBV10-3 and TRBJ1-2; 12 bases agree with TRBD1. V was pared by 6 bases and J by 6 bases, with 5 bases of the junction left unmatched. Germline CDR1 ENHRY, CDR2 SYGVKD. This CDR3 region has 14 residues. CDR3 loop: CAIRPGQGANGYTF. The CDR3 nucleotides read TGTGCCATCAGGCCGGGACAGGGGGCCAATGGCTACACCTTC.

The chain employs TRBV4-2 and TRBJ1-2, with 8 positions matching TRBD1. Germline V gene sequence: CDR1 LGHNA, CDR2 YNFKEQ. The J segment lost 8 bases and the V segment lost 1 base, leaving 9 bases of the junction unmatched. This CDR3 has 15 residues. Written as DNA, the CDR3 is TGTGCCAGCAGCCAAGTAGCAGGGGGCGTACTAGGCTACACCTTC. As protein: CASSQVAGGVLGYTF.

In its sample, this clonotype was seen a few times. V is TRBV6-1 and J is TRBJ2-2, with 7 bases fitting TRBD1. The CDR3 has 17 residues. V shed 7 bases and J 3 bases; nucleotides not matched to a gene: 14. CDR1 MNHNS and CDR2 SASEGT come from the germline V gene. The CDR3 coding sequence is TGTGCCAGCACCTACCCCCCAGACAGGGTTTACACCGGGGAGCTGTTTTTT. Protein: CASTYPPDRVYTGELFF.

The chain joins TRBV5-5 to TRBJ1-4; 7 bases are a match to TRBD1. The CDR3 consists of 15 residues. CDR1 and CDR2 from the germline V gene are SGHKS and YYEKEE (reference sequence). J was trimmed by 12 bases and V by 3 bases; bases with no gene match: 14. For the CDR3, the DNA is TGTGCCAGCAGCTCTATAACCGGGACAGCGGGAGAACTGTTTTTT. Translation: CASSSITGTAGELFF.

Ten or more counts support this clonotype. This chain links TRBV6-2 or TRBV6-3 with TRBJ2-7; D unclear. The CDR3 totals 13 residues. Germline CDR1 is MNHEY and CDR2 is SVGEGT. Trimming cost V 5 bases and J 0 bases, with 8 bases left between them. The CDR3 is CASSETLSYEQYF. CDR3 bases: TGTGCCAGCAGTGAGACTCTCTCCTACGAGCAGTACTTC.

A few counts support this clonotype. V and J are TRBV5-1 and TRBJ1-6; 8 bases match TRBD1. In germline, CDR1 is SGHRS, CDR2 YFSETQ. With 0 bases clipped from V and 7 bases from J, the junction kept 9 bases outside the gene matches. The CDR3 is 17 residues long. CDR3 DNA sequence: TGCGCCAGCAGCTTGGGGACAGGGCCAAGTCCCAATTCACCCCTCCACTTT. Translated, it gives CASSLGTGPSPNSPLHF.